The T cell receptor (beta chain) under discussion was sequenced for a study of T cells after posttransplantation cyclophosphamide. A marrow graft followed busulfan-fludarabine conditioning, with cyclophosphamide on days +3 and +4. This clone has at least ten counts. The assay was immunoSEQ multiplex PCR, and TCRdb's table has in-frame clones only and misses some. Observed are more than 7,000 clones, no singletons, with the top ten taking roughly 5.5%. The sequencing here drew on PBMCs, taken after an allogeneic stem cell transplant with post-transplant cyclophosphamide. The receptor was derived from a young adult male patient who received an allogeneic stem cell transplant from an unrelated donor, was CMV-positive, and had acute and chronic GVHD. Some of the T cells may derive from the graft donor.

The CDR3 loop is CASSQGRNMGPDTQYF. CDR3 nucleotide sequence: TGCGCCAGCAGCCAAGGCAGAAATATGGGGCCAGATACGCAGTATTTT. This chain joins TRBV4-3 and TRBJ2-3; possible D gene TRBD1, 5 bases. Germline V gene lookup returns CDR1 LGHNA and CDR2 YSLEER. CDR3 length: 16 residues. V shed 1 base and J shed 4 bases, with 15 bases lying between them.